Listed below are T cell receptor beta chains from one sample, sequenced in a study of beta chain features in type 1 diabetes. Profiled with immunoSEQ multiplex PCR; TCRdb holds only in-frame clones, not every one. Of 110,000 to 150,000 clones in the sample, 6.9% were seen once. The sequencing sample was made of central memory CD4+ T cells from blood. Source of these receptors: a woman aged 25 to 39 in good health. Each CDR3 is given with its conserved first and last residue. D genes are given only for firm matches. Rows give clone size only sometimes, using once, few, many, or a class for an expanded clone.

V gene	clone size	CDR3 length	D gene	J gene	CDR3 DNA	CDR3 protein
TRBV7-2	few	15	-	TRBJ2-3	TGTGCCAGCAGCTTAGGGGGAGGCTGGGGAGATACGCAGTATTTT	CASSLGGGWGDTQYF
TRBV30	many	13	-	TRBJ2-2	TGTGCCTGGAGGCTAGCGTTTGCCGGGGAGCTGTTTTTT	CAWRLAFAGELFF
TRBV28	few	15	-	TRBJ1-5	TGTGCCACCTCCCGCGGCGGGCTGTTCAATCAGCCCCAGCATTTT	CATSRGGLFNQPQHF
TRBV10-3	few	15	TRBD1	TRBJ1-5	TGTGCCATCAGTGAGTCAGACAGGGACGATCAGCCCCAGCATTTT	CAISESDRDDQPQHF
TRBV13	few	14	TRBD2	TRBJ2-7	TGTGCCAGCAGCCCCGGACTAGCCTCCTACGAGCAGTACTTC	CASSPGLASYEQYF
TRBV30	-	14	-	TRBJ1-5	TGTGCCTGGAGTCTCGACAGGAAGGAACAGCCCCAGCATTTT	CAWSLDRKEQPQHF
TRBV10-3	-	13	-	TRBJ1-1	TGTGCCATCAGTGAGAGCGGGAATCCTGAAGCTTTCTTT	CAISESGNPEAFF
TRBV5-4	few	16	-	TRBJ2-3	TGTGCCAGCAGCTTGAACCGGGACTCATACACAGATACGCAGTATTTT	CASSLNRDSYTDTQYF
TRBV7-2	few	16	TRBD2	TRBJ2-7	TGTGCCAGCAGCACCCGGACTAGCGGGACATCCTACGAGCAGTACTTC	CASSTRTSGTSYEQYF
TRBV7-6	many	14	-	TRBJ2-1	TGTGCCAGCAGCTTATCCCACCGAGGTGGTGAGCAGTTCTTC	CASSLSHRGGEQFF
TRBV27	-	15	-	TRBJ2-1	TGTGCCAGCAGTTTATGGGGAGAACTCTACAATGAGCAGTTCTTC	CASSLWGELYNEQFF
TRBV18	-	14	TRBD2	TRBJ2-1	TGTGCCAGCTCACCGACGGGACTAGGCAATGAGCAGTTCTTC	CASSPTGLGNEQFF
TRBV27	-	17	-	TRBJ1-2	TGTGCCAGCAGTTTACAGGGAATGGGAACAGGGTTCTACGGCTACACCTTC	CASSLQGMGTGFYGYTF
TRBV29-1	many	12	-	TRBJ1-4	TGCAGCGTTGGGGGAGTTAATGAAAAACTGTTTTTT	CSVGGVNEKLFF
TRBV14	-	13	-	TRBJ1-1	TGTGCCAGCAGCCTCCGGACGGACAGTAAAGCTTTCTTT	CASSLRTDSKAFF
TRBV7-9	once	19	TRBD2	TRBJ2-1	TGTGCCAGCAGCGTCACCGGGACTAGCGGGCCGAGCTCCTACAATGAGCAGTTCTTC	CASSVTGTSGPSSYNEQFF
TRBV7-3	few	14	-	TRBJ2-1	TGTGCCAGCAGCTTAACGGGCCCCACCGATGAGCAGTTCTTC	CASSLTGPTDEQFF
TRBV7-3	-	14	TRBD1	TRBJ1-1	TGTGCCAGCAGCTTAGTGGGACAGGGTGCTGAAGCTTTCTTT	CASSLVGQGAEAFF
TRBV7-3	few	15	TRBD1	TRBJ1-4	TGTGCCAGCAGCTTAACAGCGGACAGGGGTGAAAAGCTGTTTTTT	CASSLTADRGEKLFF
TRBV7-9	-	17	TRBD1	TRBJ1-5	TGTGCCAGCAGCTTAGTTTTGCAGGGGGGCGGATATCAGCCCCAGCATTTT	CASSLVLQGGGYQPQHF
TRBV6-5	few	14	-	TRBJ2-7	TGTGCCAGCAGCTCTATCCACAGGGCCCGCGAGCAGTACTTC	CASSSIHRAREQYF
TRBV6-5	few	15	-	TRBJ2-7	TGTGCCAGCAGAGACCTGACAGGGAGGTCCTACGAGCAGTACTTC	CASRDLTGRSYEQYF
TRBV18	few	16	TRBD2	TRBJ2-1	TGTGCCAGCTCACCCAATCCTAGCGGGAGCTACAATGAGCAGTTCTTC	CASSPNPSGSYNEQFF
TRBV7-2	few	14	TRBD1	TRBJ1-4	TGTGCCAGCAGCTTGGGACAGGGTGGTGAAAAACTGTTTTTT	CASSLGQGGEKLFF
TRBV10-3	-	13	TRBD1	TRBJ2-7	TGTGCCATCAGTCGCACAGGGGGCGGCGAGCAGTACTTC	CAISRTGGGEQYF
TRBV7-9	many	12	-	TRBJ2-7	TGTGCCAGCAGCCCGACTAGAGGCGAGCAGTACTTC	CASSPTRGEQYF
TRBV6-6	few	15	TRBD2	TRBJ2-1	TGTGCCAGCAGTCTTAGCGGGAGGTTTATAGATGAGCAGTTCTTC	CASSLSGRFIDEQFF
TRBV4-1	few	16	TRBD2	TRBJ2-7	TGCGCCAGCAGCCAAGCCCCCAGCGGGGGCTCCTACGAGCAGTACTTC	CASSQAPSGGSYEQYF
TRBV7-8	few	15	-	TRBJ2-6	TGTGCCAGCAGCTTAGCGGCTTCTGGGGCCAACGTCCTGACTTTC	CASSLAASGANVLTF
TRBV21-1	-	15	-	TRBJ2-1	TGTGCCAGCAGTTGGCTAGCGGGAGGCGGAAATGAGCAGTTCTTC	CASSWLAGGGNEQFF
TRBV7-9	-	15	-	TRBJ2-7	TGTGCCAGCAGCTTTCGTGCGTCTTCCTCCTACGAGCAGTACTTC	CASSFRASSSYEQYF
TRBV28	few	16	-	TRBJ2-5	TGTGCCAGCAAAAAAACGGACTCTTGGGTCGTGGAGACCCAGTACTTC	CASKKTDSWVVETQYF
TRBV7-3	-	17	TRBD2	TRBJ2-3	TGTGCCAGCAGCCAAAGACCGGGACTAGCGTCGGGAGATACGCAGTATTTT	CASSQRPGLASGDTQYF
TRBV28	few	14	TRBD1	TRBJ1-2	TGTGCCAGCAGCCGCCAGGGGGGAGGCTATGGCTACACCTTC	CASSRQGGGYGYTF
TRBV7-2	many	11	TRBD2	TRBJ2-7	TGTGCCAGCAGCCGGGAGGACGAGCAGTACTTC	CASSREDEQYF
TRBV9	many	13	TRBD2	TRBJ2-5	TGTGCCAGCAGGACTAGCGGCCAAGAGACCCAGTACTTC	CASRTSGQETQYF
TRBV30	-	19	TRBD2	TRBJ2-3	TGTGCCTGGGGGGGCAGGACTAGCGGGACCGGGGCCCACACAGATACGCAGTATTTT	CAWGGRTSGTGAHTDTQYF
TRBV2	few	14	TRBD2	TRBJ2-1	TGTGCCAGTTTAAGCGGGAGTACCTACAATGAGCAGTTCTTC	CASLSGSTYNEQFF
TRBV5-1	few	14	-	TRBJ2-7	TGCGCCAGCAGCTTGGATTCGAGGAGGGACGAGCAGTACTTC	CASSLDSRRDEQYF
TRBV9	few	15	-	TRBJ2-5	TGTGCCAGCAGCGCCCTAACCGGGCTGGGAGAGACCCATTACTTC	CASSALTGLGETHYF
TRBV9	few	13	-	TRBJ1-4	TGTGCCAGCAGCGACTGGAAGGGGCAAAAACTGTTTTTT	CASSDWKGQKLFF
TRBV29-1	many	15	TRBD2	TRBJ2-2	TGCAGCGTCAGGCGGGGAGGGGCCTCTCGCGGGGAGCTGTTTTTT	CSVRRGGASRGELFF
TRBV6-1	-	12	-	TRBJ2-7	TGTGCCAGCAGTGAATCACTGAATGTGAGGTACTTC	CASSESLNVRYF
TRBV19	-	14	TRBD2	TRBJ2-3	TGTGCCAGTAGGCGGGAGCCACTCACAGATACGCAGTATTTT	CASRREPLTDTQYF
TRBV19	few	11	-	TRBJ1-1	TGTGCCAGTATCCTAGACAGGGAAGCTTTCTTT	CASILDREAFF
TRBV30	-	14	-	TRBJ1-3	TGTGCCTGGAGTCCAGGTAACTCTGGAAACACCATATATTTT	CAWSPGNSGNTIYF
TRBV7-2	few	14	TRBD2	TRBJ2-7	TGTGCCAGCAGCTCGACTAGCGTAGCCTACGAGCAGTACTTC	CASSSTSVAYEQYF
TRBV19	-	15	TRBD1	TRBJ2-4	TGTGCCAGTAGTCCCCCGGGACAGGGGTTTAACATTCAGTACTTC	CASSPPGQGFNIQYF
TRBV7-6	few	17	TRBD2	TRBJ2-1	TGTGCCAGCAGCAAAGTGGCTAGCGGGGGGCGGGACAATGAGCAGTTCTTC	CASSKVASGGRDNEQFF